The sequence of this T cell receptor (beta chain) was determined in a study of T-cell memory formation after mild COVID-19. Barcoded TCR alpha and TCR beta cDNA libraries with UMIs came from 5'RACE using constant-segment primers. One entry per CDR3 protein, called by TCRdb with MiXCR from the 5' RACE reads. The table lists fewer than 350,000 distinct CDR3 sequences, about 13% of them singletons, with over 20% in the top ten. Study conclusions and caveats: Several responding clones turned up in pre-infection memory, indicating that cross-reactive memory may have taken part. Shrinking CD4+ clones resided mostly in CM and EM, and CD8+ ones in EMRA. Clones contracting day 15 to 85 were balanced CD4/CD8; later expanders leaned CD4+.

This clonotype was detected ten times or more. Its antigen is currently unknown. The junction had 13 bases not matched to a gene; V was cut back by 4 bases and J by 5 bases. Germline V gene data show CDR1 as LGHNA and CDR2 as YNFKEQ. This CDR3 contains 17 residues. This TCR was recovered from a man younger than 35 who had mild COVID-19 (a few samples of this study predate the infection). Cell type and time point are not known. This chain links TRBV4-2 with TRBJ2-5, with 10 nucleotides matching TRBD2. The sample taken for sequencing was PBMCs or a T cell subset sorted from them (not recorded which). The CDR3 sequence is CASSRDGSSGGYETQYF. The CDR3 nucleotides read TGTGCCAGCAGCCGAGACGGTTCTAGCGGGGGTTATGAGACCCAGTACTTC.